This T cell receptor (beta chain) originates from a study of regulatory T cells in long-lasting Graves disease. Study information: Positivity for TSH receptor antibodies plus over 5 years of antithyroid drugs meant persistent Graves' disease.

V dropped 10 bases and J dropped 7; count of bases not matched to a gene: 11. From germline, CDR1 is SNHLY and CDR2 FYNNEI. The CDR3 is made up of 15 amino acids. Construction of the TCR beta libraries employed iRepertoire HTBI primers in conjunction with Arm-PCR of CDR3 regions. MiXCR, applied by TCRdb to the multiplex PCR reads, yields one record per CDR3 protein. Of roughly 470,000 distinct CDR3 sequences in the sample, less than 25% were seen once. Indicated time point: persistent/refractory GD, antithyroid drugs over 5 years with positive TRAb. PBMC RNA was the source of the TCR library. American Thyroid Association guidelines were used to diagnose Graves' disease. Findings and caveats of the study: Among the persistent patients, approximately 2,900 public clonotypes were shared, more than the approximately 960 shared among new patients.

The table lists this clonotype with a few counts. Its antigen is undetermined. The sample in question was peripheral blood mononuclear cells (PBMCs), obtained when the disease was refractory, from a patient treated with antithyroid drugs. This TCR was recovered from a female donor with Graves disease. The chain links TRBV2 to TRBJ2-2; TRBD2 agrees at 11 bases. The CDR3 region is CATLGSGRGNGELFF. CDR3 bases: TGTGCCACCCTCGGTAGCGGGAGGGGAAACGGGGAGCTGTTTTTT.